This record concerns one TCR beta chain sequence. CDR3 size: 13 residues. Trimming pared 1 base from V and 10 bases from J, leaving 11 bases between. CDR1 is LNHDA and CDR2 is SQIVND in the germline V gene (reference sequence). This sample was taken from a study of blood T cell repertoires in COVID-19. Study-level information: T cells, B-cell-depleted T cells, or PBMCs supplied cDNA or gDNA.

In the authors' methods: Using reference gene primer amplification, nucleated cell counts were estimated. Sequencing was performed with immunoSEQ multiplex PCR; in TCRdb, only in-frame clones are kept and a portion is missing. V and J calls and clone size are copied from that table; D and trimming were computed from the DNA. The sample has 200,000 to 250,000 clones, about 89% seen once. What was sequenced was PBMCs or T cells enriched from blood (not recorded which). The clonotype comes from a woman aged 25 to 39 who had recovered from COVID-19. The gene calls are TRBV19 and TRBJ2-1; D is possibly TRBD2 (5 bases). CDR3 sequence: CASSIGGRSEQFF. Written as DNA, the CDR3 is TGTGCCAGTAGTATAGGTGGGAGATCGGAGCAGTTCTTC.